At least ten counts were recorded for the clone carrying this T cell receptor beta chain. As yet, its antigen is unknown. This sample is drawn from a study of T cells in Graves' hyperthyroidism and ophthalmopathy. Regarding the study as a whole: Ophthalmopathy was predicted by the model a median of about six months ahead of onset. Peripheral blood also featured most of the thyroid clonotypes expanded above 0.001.

Based on clinical symptoms, serum thyroxine and TRAb, thyroid ultrasound and orbital computed tomography, diagnoses were reached. It was RNA transcripts that yielded the amplified TCR beta CDR3 regions. Carried out on the TCR CDR3, a first-round RT-PCR used the HTBI primer set. TCRdb recomputed calls from the multiplex PCR reads with MiXCR, one row per CDR3 protein. The sample includes around 300,000 distinct CDR3 sequences, less than 30% of them seen just once. The CDR3 length is 15 residues. The germline V gene encodes CDR1 SGHRS and CDR2 YFSETQ. V was clipped by 4 bases and J by 0 bases, with 14 bases between them.

This chain links TRBV5-1 with TRBJ2-7; D possibly uses TRBD1 or TRBD2 (5 bases each). The sequencing sample was made of blood. The clonotype comes from a middle-aged man with Graves' hyperthyroidism that later progressed to Graves' ophthalmopathy. CDR3 sequence: CASSLGWGNSYEQYF. Here the CDR3 DNA reads TGCGCCAGCAGCCTTGGTTGGGGGAACTCCTACGAGCAGTACTTC.